This T cell receptor (beta chain) was recovered during a study of cytomegalovirus exposure and HLA in healthy donors. Points from the study as a whole: About 87% or about 30% of the time was how often most TCR beta V segments were productive, according to an earlier analysis.

V trimming: 2 bases; J trimming: 5 bases; junction bases outside the gene matches: 9. Germline V gives CDR1 MNHNS, CDR2 SASEGT. The CDR3 is 17 residues long. Regarding this clone: The target antigen is unknown.

The PCR used 60 Vbeta and 13 Jbeta primers. Profiling relied on immunoSEQ multiplex PCR, and the TCRdb table lists in-frame clones only, not all of them. The sample holds around 130,000 clones, 65% to 85% seen once. This clonotype originated in a man aged 50 to 59 in good health and CMV-seronegative. The chain combines TRBV6-1 with TRBJ2-7; 13 bases match TRBD2. The sample consisted of PBMCs. The CDR3 bases are TGTGCCAGCAGTGAACGTCCGGGACTAGCGGGAAGGAACGAGCAGTACTTC. Protein product: CASSERPGLAGRNEQYF.